This T cell receptor (beta chain) was retrieved from a study of blood T cell repertoires in COVID-19. In the study overall: The United States, Italy and Spain were the sources of the acute and convalescent COVID-19 samples.

This clone was counted once. Authors' data handling: Amplification of reference gene primers provided the estimated nucleated cell counts. Libraries were prepared by immunoSEQ multiplex PCR; TCRdb keeps only in-frame clonotypes and omits some of them. V and J calls plus clone size are reproduced from that table; the DNA served to infer D and trimming. There are 98,000 or so clones in the sample; about 80% occur only once, and about 3.3% lies in the top ten. Per germline, CDR1 SGHTS and CDR2 YDEGEE. The CDR3 is made up of 14 amino acids. V was pared by 4 bases and J by 3 bases, with 13 bases between. This sequence was found in a woman aged 80 or older with active or convalescent COVID-19. This chain joins TRBV5-8 and TRBJ1-1; D remains unclear. Sequencing was carried out using peripheral blood. The CDR3 DNA follows: TGTGCCAGCAGCCCTCCCGGTGTACACACTGAAGCTTTCTTT. Translated, it gives CASSPPGVHTEAFF.